This T cell receptor beta chain was obtained from a study of blood T cells in healthy people across ages (dated by TCRdb to the mid-2010s). For context, the study as a whole: In model experiments, template switching captured about one uniquely barcoded TCR beta cDNA molecule for every two T cells. To track age-related changes in TCR beta repertoire diversity, the study relied on deep sequencing normalized with unique cDNA molecular identifiers. Four age groups were formed from the donors: young (average 16 years), middle-aged (approximately 42), aged (62) and long-lived (roughly 88). To avoid experimental bias, donors of different ages were distributed randomly across sequencing lanes. For two donors (one aged 18 to 30 and one aged 80 or older), the study analyzed two additional independent replicas of 1 million unique cDNA reads from the same blood draw. Here is what the overall study found, with its caveats: Estimates of total diversity from one million sequenced T cells were regarded as lower bounds and underestimates. Compared with the aged group, the long-lived group had more naive CD4+ T cells, fewer expanded clones and increased TCR diversity, a pattern suggesting age selection. Observed TCR beta diversity per million T cells fell roughly linearly with age, and a significant reduction was already apparent by age about 36. The percentage of naive T cells measured by flow cytometry correlated strongly with observed TCR beta diversity. The CMV infection status of donors was not known, potentially confounding age-related changes in expanded clonotypes. Bulk unsorted PBMC profiling prevented conclusive comparison of naive and antigen-experienced compartments.

The library was built by means of 5' RACE. The instrument was an Illumina HiSeq 2500. A second PCR of about 7 to 12 cycles was run with a J-beta primer mix and a sample-barcoded 5' primer. Each TCR beta cDNA molecule received a unique molecular identifier from a template-switch 5' adaptor carrying 12 random nucleotides. Each sample yielded at least 3 million CDR3-containing paired-end reads. First-strand cDNA synthesis was performed from all RNA using the Mint cDNA synthesis kit, with priming by a TRBC-specific oligonucleotide. After uracil-DNA glycosylase treatment, a first 18-cycle PCR used universal primers M1SS and BC2_uni_R on all cDNA. As for how the authors treated the data: For normalization, 1 million high-quality reads, each with a distinct molecular identifier, were randomly selected from each sample. Instead of being binned into consensus sequences, reads that shared molecular identifiers were thrown out. MiTCR, set to a Q25 quality threshold and the strictest error-elimination algorithm, was used for CDR3 identification, clonotype clustering and error correction. A nonparametric unseen species model using Euler transformation provided a lower-bound estimate of total TCR beta diversity. TCRdb ran its own pipeline on the public reads, namely fastp trimming at Q25 and MiXCR clone calling, and kept in-frame beta chains. Rows merge per CDR3 protein into single entries with the most common DNA and genes. The V and J calls here are based on TCRdb, not the publication. This sample holds around 1.5 million distinct CDR3 sequences; roughly 59% were observed only once. The ten largest clonotypes hold about 6.3% of the sample.

Turning to this clonotype: It has no known antigen specificity. No much larger clone is present one base from it, and per-base qualities are unavailable.

Donors were about 36 systemically healthy Caucasian individuals from Russia aged about 6 to 100 years. Each donor gave 8 to 10 milliliters of peripheral blood, collected into EDTA-treated Vacutainer tubes. Ficoll-Paque density-gradient centrifugation was used to isolate PBMCs, with at least 6 million per sample. Total RNA, at least 6 micrograms per sample, was extracted from PBMCs with Trizol reagent. Naive CD45RAhigh/CD27high T cell percentages were measured by flow cytometry on a PBMC aliquot from every donor. This receptor was taken from a man aged 18 to 30 in good health. Sequences were obtained from blood.

The DNA sequence is as follows: TGTGCCAGCAGTAATCCTAGCGGGAGGGTACATGAGCAGTTCTTC. This yields the protein CASSNPSGRVHEQFF. The V and J genes are TRBV6-1 and TRBJ2-7, with 12 middle bases fitting TRBD2. The DNA end lines up better with TRBJ2-1; the J call may be wrong. CDR1 and CDR2, per the germline V gene, are MNHNS and SASEGT. The CDR3 runs 15 residues from the cysteine to the phenylalanine. Of the read, only the CDR3 DNA is kept; its 45 bases are in frame from base 1.